One and the same sample provided the 16 T cell receptor beta chains below, sequenced in a study of siplizumab effects on memory and regulatory T cells. Using immunoSEQ multiplex PCR, the repertoire was profiled, and TCRdb retains in-frame clones only, with some absent. The table records under 140,000 clones, roughly 90% of them present only once. Sequenced: CD4+ T cells sorted from blood. The receptors shown here come from a human donor in good health.

The chain carries TRBV5-5 and TRBJ2-6; the D is unclear. The CDR3 has 17 amino acids. V was pared by 3 bases and J by 0 bases, with 13 bases between. In germline, CDR1 is SGHKS, CDR2 YYEKEE (reference sequence). CDR3 in amino acids: CASSSHYATSGANVLTF. CDR3 bases: TGTGCCAGCAGCTCACACTACGCTACCTCTGGGGCCAACGTCCTGACTTTC.

The chain has TRBV11-3 and TRBJ2-7, with D maybe TRBD1 (6 bases). CDR3 length: 13 amino acids. Trimming stripped 4 bases from V and 6 bases from J, with 13 bases between. From germline, CDR1 is SGHNT and CDR2 YENEEA. The CDR3, as DNA: TGTGCCAGCAGCTCAACAGGGAGCGGCGAGCAGTACTTC. Translation: CASSSTGSGEQYF.

The J gene is TRBJ1-1, the V gene TRBV5-1, with no clear D. In germline, CDR1 is SGHRS, CDR2 YFSETQ. Trimming cost V 3 bases and J 1 base, with 13 bases left between them. The CDR3 is 15 residues long. The DNA of the CDR3 is TGCGCCAGCAGCTCCTATGTTACTACGAACACTGAAGCTTTCTTT. It is translated as CASSSYVTTNTEAFF.

This sequence joins TRBV10-3 and TRBJ2-7; no definite D call. Trimming removed 2 bases at V and 3 bases at J, with 2 bases between. This CDR3 is 11 amino acids long. Germline loops: CDR1 ENHRY, CDR2 SYGVKD. In DNA, the CDR3 is TGTGCCATCAGTGAGCTCTACGAGCAGTACTTC. This encodes CAISELYEQYF.

The J gene is TRBJ2-7, the V gene TRBV7-6; no firm D call. V was cut by 5 bases and J by 2 bases, with 10 bases left in between. The CDR3 totals 13 residues. Germline V gene sequence: CDR1 SGHVS, CDR2 FNYEAQ. For the CDR3, the DNA is TGTGCCAGCAGCCCCAAGGGCCCCTACGAGCAGTACTTC. Amino acids: CASSPKGPYEQYF.

This sequence joins TRBV2 and TRBJ2-5; 7 bases agree with TRBD2. The CDR3 loop spans 15 amino acids. CDR1 and CDR2 from the germline V gene are SNHLY and FYNNEI. After removal of 4 bases from V and 2 bases from J, the junction contained 7 bases not matched to a gene. The CDR3 nucleotides are TGTGCCAGCAGTGTTACGGGAGGAGTACAAGAGACCCAGTACTTC. Protein: CASSVTGGVQETQYF.

Comments on this clone: Other DNA sequences of this sample code for an identical CDR3. The chain has TRBV20-1 and TRBJ2-5; 8 positions agree with TRBD1. The CDR3 runs to 11 residues. Germline CDR1 DFQATT, CDR2 SNEGSKA (reference sequence). The CDR3 region has the DNA TGCAGAGGCGGACAGGGAGAGACCCAGTACTTC. This translates into CRGGQGETQYF.

J is TRBJ2-7 and V is TRBV7-2; D is unresolved. V lost 2 bases and J lost 2, with 13 bases in between. CDR1 is SGHTA and CDR2 is FQGNSA in the germline V gene. The CDR3 has 15 residues. Written as DNA, the CDR3 is TGTGCCAGCAGCTTACGTGCTGCAGGACCCTACGAGCAGTACTTC. Translated: CASSLRAAGPYEQYF. Looking up the rest from reference TRBV7-2 and TRBJ2-7 gives the full variable domain: GAGVSQSPSNKVTEKGKDVELRCDPISGHTALYWYRQSLGQGLEFLIYFQGNSAPDKSGLPSDRFSAERTGGSVSTLTIQRTQQEDSAVYLCASSLRAAGPYEQYFGPGTRLTVT.

The V call is TRBV19, the J call TRBJ2-2; perhaps TRBD1 as D (6 bases). The CDR3 has 16 residues. V lost 1 base, J lost 3 bases, and 12 bases lay in between. Germline V lookup: CDR1 LNHDA, CDR2 SQIVND (reference sequence). The CDR3 DNA reads as TGTGCCAGTAGTATAGTGACAGGAGGTTACACCGGGGAGCTGTTTTTT. This encodes CASSIVTGGYTGELFF.

This rearrangement joins TRBV6-5 to TRBJ1-5; D gene uncertain. There are 15 residues in the CDR3. Between the trimmed V and J ends, which lost 4 bases and 4 bases, there was a span of 14 bases. Germline loops: CDR1 MNHEY, CDR2 SVGAGI. The CDR3 nucleotides read TGTGCCAGCAGTTCCTTAGTCTCCTCTAATCAGCCCCAGCATTTT. Protein sequence: CASSSLVSSNQPQHF.

This clone appeared a single time. This chain joins TRBV6-5 and TRBJ1-1; unclear D gene. The CDR3 sequence is 13 residues long. The V end was cut by 7 bases, the J end by 0 bases, with 9 bases between. CDR1 is MNHEY and CDR2 is SVGAGI in the germline V gene. The CDR3 DNA follows: TGTGCCAGCACCCTTGGTGTGAACACTGAAGCTTTCTTT. Translation gives CASTLGVNTEAFF.

The chain has TRBV30 and TRBJ2-3; no reliable D call. V was cut by 0 bases and J by 1 base, with 5 bases left in between. Germline V CDR1 and CDR2: GTSNPN, SVGIG (reference sequence). The length of the CDR3 is 13 residues. The CDR3 spells CAWSVGGTDTQYF. In DNA form, the CDR3 reads TGTGCCTGGAGTGTAGGAGGCACAGATACGCAGTATTTT.

The V gene is TRBV5-1, the J gene TRBJ2-3; 10 bases are a match to TRBD2. Germline V gives CDR1 SGHRS, CDR2 YFSETQ. Germline trimming cut 0 bases from V and 4 bases from J; bases unmatched to any gene: 2. This CDR3 is built from 15 residues. The CDR3 DNA follows: TGCGCCAGCAGCTTGGCCCTAGCGGGGGCAGATACGCAGTATTTT. It yields the protein CASSLALAGADTQYF.

In its sample, this clone was seen once. J is TRBJ2-2 and V is TRBV18, with a weak D call TRBD1 (5 bases). V lost 2 bases and J 1 base, leaving 17 bases between the germline ends. CDR3 length: 18 residues. Germline CDR1 and CDR2: KGHSH and LQKENI. The CDR3 DNA sequence: TGTGCCAGCTCACCAGTACCCTGGGGTCAGGGGAACACCGGGGAGCTGTTTTTT. This translates into CASSPVPWGQGNTGELFF.

The chain has TRBV6-1 and TRBJ1-1, with D maybe TRBD1 (5 bases). CDR1 and CDR2 from the germline V gene are MNHNS and SASEGT. V lost 4 bases, J lost 8 bases, and 8 bases lay in between. The CDR3 has 11 amino acids. The CDR3 loop is CASSVTGEAFF. The CDR3 DNA reads as TGTGCCAGCAGTGTTACAGGAGAAGCTTTCTTT.

This clone was observed once. The chain links TRBV11-3 to TRBJ2-3, with D perhaps TRBD2 (7 bases). The V gene's germline CDR1 is SGHNT and CDR2 YENEEA. V was trimmed by 3 bases and J by 3 bases, leaving 13 bases between them. The CDR3 runs 15 residues. The CDR3 DNA sequence: TGTGCCAGCAGCTTGGGGGGGGCCTGGACAGATACGCAGTATTTT. Its translation is CASSLGGAWTDTQYF. Looking up the rest from reference TRBV11-3 and TRBJ2-3 gives the full variable domain: EAGVVQSPRYKIIEKKQPVAFWCNPISGHNTLYWYLQNLGQGPELLIRYENEEAVDDSQLPKDRFSAERLKGVDSTLKIQPAELGDSAVYLCASSLGGAWTDTQYFGPGTRLTVL.